The entry that follows covers one TCR beta chain sequence. As yet, its antigen is unknown. Sample treatment: around 19 received Ad26.COV2.S at low or high dose, single or two shots; about five received placebo; per-sample allocation not given. Specimen acquisition occurred on day 63 following the initial vaccine or placebo injection. Libraries were prepared by immunoSEQ multiplex PCR; TCRdb keeps only in-frame clonotypes and omits some of them. This table has some 340,000 clones, approximately 86% appearing once. From germline, CDR1 is SNHLY and CDR2 FYNNEI. Trimming took 6 bases from V and 7 from J; bases not matched to a gene: 5. The CDR3 runs to 13 residues. The data were taken from a study of Ad26.COV2.S vaccination and SARS-CoV-2 variants. Whole-study context: By the intramuscular route, Ad26.COV2.S was given once, or twice 56 days apart. Overall study findings and caveats: After vaccination, reports described spike-specific CD8+ and CD4+ T cell responses as showing substantial breadth.

The receptor was isolated from a person aged 18-65 years who received the Ad26.COV2.S COVID-19 vaccine or a placebo. The V call is TRBV2, the J call TRBJ1-4; 7 nucleotides line up with TRBD1. Source: peripheral blood, taken in a trial of Ad26.COV2.S vaccine versus placebo. CDR3: CASSRQGGEKLFF. The CDR3 DNA reads TGTGCCAGCAGCAGACAGGGAGGTGAAAAACTGTTTTTT.